Shown below are 18 T cell receptor beta chains from a single sample sequenced in a study of T cells in Graves' hyperthyroidism and ophthalmopathy. Amplified TCR beta CDR3 regions came from RNA transcripts. HTBI primers drove first-round RT-PCR of the TCR CDR3. TCRdb passed the multiplex PCR reads through MiXCR, listing each CDR3 protein once. Among hundreds of thousands of distinct CDR3 sequences listed, roughly an eighth were seen once. The sequencing sample was made of blood. These receptors all stem from a woman between 40 and 55 years old with Graves' ophthalmopathy.

This clonotype has at least ten counts. This chain joins TRBV2 and TRBJ2-7; the D gene could be TRBD1 or TRBD2 (6 bases each). In germline, CDR1 is SNHLY, CDR2 FYNNEI. CDR3 length: 16 residues. Trimming took 3 bases from V and 2 from J, leaving 17 bases between them. The chain's CDR3 is CASSDRGRRGPYEQYF. In DNA form, the CDR3 reads TGTGCCAGCAGTGACAGGGGTCGGCGGGGACCCTACGAGCAGTACTTC.

In this sample, this clonotype turned up many times. This chain links TRBV12-5 with TRBJ1-1, with a tentative D call TRBD1 (5 bases). Germline CDR1 and CDR2: LGHNT and FRNRAP. V was shortened by 1 base and J by 5 bases, with 14 bases between the two germline ends. The CDR3 is 15 amino acids. As DNA, the CDR3 is TGTGCTAGTGGTTTGGATAGGACCCAGGGAACTGAAGCTTTCTTT. As protein: CASGLDRTQGTEAFF. Drawing the rest from reference TRBV12-5 and TRBJ1-1, the complete variable domain is DARVTQTPRHKVTEMGQEVTMRCQPILGHNTVFWYRQTMMQGLELLAYFRNRAPLDDSGMPKDRFSAEMPDATLATLKIQPSEPRDSAVYFCASGLDRTQGTEAFFGQGTRLTVV.

A few counts support this clonotype. The rearrangement uses TRBV7-6 and TRBJ1-4, with 7 bases lining up with TRBD1. Germline CDR1 SGHVS, CDR2 FNYEAQ. The ends lost 4 bases at V and 8 bases at J; junction bases unmatched: 7. There are 14 residues in the CDR3. CDR3 protein: CASSSRTGSEKLFF. The DNA of the CDR3 is TGTGCCAGCAGCTCACGGACAGGAAGCGAAAAACTGTTTTTT.

The table lists this clonotype with a few counts. The V gene is TRBV5-4, the J gene TRBJ1-2; 9 bases agree with TRBD1. The CDR3 contains 14 residues. Trimming took 2 bases from V and 4 from J; bases not matched to a gene: 3. CDR1 and CDR2 from the germline V gene are SGHNT and YYREEE (reference sequence). CDR3 DNA sequence: TGTGCCAGCAGCTTTGGGGACAGGGCCTATGGCTACACCTTC. Residues: CASSFGDRAYGYTF.

This clonotype was picked up many times. The rearrangement links TRBV2 to TRBJ1-5; D is possibly TRBD1 (5 bases). The CDR3 consists of 15 residues. Trimming cost V 5 bases and J 1 base, with 12 bases left between them. CDR1 SNHLY and CDR2 FYNNEI come from the germline V gene. CDR3 amino acids: CASSSLRDSNQPQHF. DNA for the CDR3: TGTGCCAGCAGTTCTCTTAGGGACAGCAATCAGCCCCAGCATTTT. Variable domain in full (rest from reference TRBV2 and TRBJ1-5): EPEVTQTPSHQVTQMGQEVILRCVPISNHLYFYWYRQILGQKVEFLVSFYNNEISEKSEIFDDQFSVERPDGSNFTLKIRSTKLEDSAMYFCASSSLRDSNQPQHFGDGTRLSIL.

This clonotype came up many times. This rearrangement joins TRBV28 to TRBJ2-2, with 9 positions matching TRBD1. This CDR3 has 16 residues. The germline gives CDR1 MDHEN, CDR2 SYDVKM. Trimming cost V 3 bases and J 1 base; bases outside gene matches: 3. CDR3 sequence reads: CASSFWGQGNTGELFF. The CDR3 nucleotides read TGTGCCAGCAGTTTTTGGGGACAGGGGAACACCGGGGAGCTGTTTTTT.

This clonotype was counted at least ten times. The rearrangement links TRBV27 to TRBJ1-1; D perhaps matches TRBD1 (5 bases). CDR1 and CDR2 from the germline V gene are MNHEY and SMNVEV (reference sequence). Trimming shortened V by 0 bases and J by 5 bases, and 13 bases separated the two germline ends. The CDR3 length is 15 residues. The CDR3 sequence is CASSLSLKGSTEAFF. CDR3 DNA: TGTGCCAGCAGTTTATCTCTCAAGGGGAGTACTGAAGCTTTCTTT.

This clonotype was recorded a few times. The CDR3, as DNA: TGTGCCAGTAGTATTCGGCTAGCGGGAGGAGAGACCCAGTACTTC. Encoded protein: CASSIRLAGGETQYF. The chain carries TRBV19 and TRBJ2-5, with TRBD2 matching over 11 bases. Per germline, CDR1 LNHDA and CDR2 SQIVND (reference sequence). Unmatched junction bases numbered 4, after V lost 3 bases and J lost 4 bases. CDR3 length equals 15 residues. Full variable domain (remainder filled in from reference TRBV19 and TRBJ2-5): DGGITQSPKYLFRKEGQNVTLSCEQNLNHDAMYWYRQDPGQGLRLIYYSQIVNDFQKGDIAEGYSVSREKKESFPLTVTSAQKNPTAFYLCASSIRLAGGETQYFGPGTRLLVL.

This clonotype has at least ten counts. The V call is TRBV20-1, the J call TRBJ2-7; D is unclear. The CDR3 has 16 residues. Trimming pared 0 bases from V and 2 bases from J, leaving 17 bases between. Germline CDR1 is DFQATT and CDR2 is SNEGSKA (reference sequence). The CDR3 sequence: CSARDPRPQRTYEQYF. In DNA, the CDR3 is TGCAGTGCTAGAGACCCACGACCGCAACGAACCTACGAGCAGTACTTC.

With regard to this clonotype: The junction departs from germline at one end; a sequencing error may be responsible. The V call is TRBV2, the J call TRBJ2-3; D is undetermined. Germline lookup yields CDR1 SNHLY and CDR2 FYNNEI. This CDR3 is built from 10 residues. The CDR3 nucleotides are TGTGCCAGCAATGAAGATACGCAGTATTTT. It is translated as CASNEDTQYF.

This clonotype was picked up many times. The chain uses TRBV6-1 and TRBJ1-2; weak D call: TRBD1 (5 bases). Germline lookup yields CDR1 MNHNS and CDR2 SASEGT. The CDR3 sequence is 14 residues long. V lost 10 bases to trimming and J lost 5 bases, with 20 bases between them. Here the CDR3 DNA reads TGTGCCACCAGGGAGTCGGCGGGCGCTTATGGCTACACCTTC. Its protein product is CATRESAGAYGYTF.

This clonotype was counted many times. CDR3 amino acids: CASSQPGLINEQFF. CDR3 in DNA: TGTGCCAGCAGCCAACCGGGACTGATCAATGAGCAGTTCTTC. The rearrangement uses TRBV4-2 and TRBJ2-1; TRBD2 might be the D (6 bases). The germline CDR1 and CDR2 sequences are LGHNA and YNFKEQ. CDR3 length: 14 amino acids. V was pared by 2 bases and J by 6 bases, with 11 bases between.

A few counts support this clonotype. J is TRBJ1-2 and V is TRBV7-9, with a possible D match to TRBD1 (5 bases). This CDR3 has 13 residues. CDR1 is SEHNR and CDR2 is FQNEAQ in the germline V gene (reference sequence). Trimming pared 2 bases from V and 3 bases from J, leaving 7 bases between. DNA for the CDR3: TGTGCCAGCAGCTTATCGGGGGACTATGGCTACACCTTC. It encodes CASSLSGDYGYTF.

In regard to this clonotype: A clone one base away is much larger, so this may be a read error. This rearrangement joins TRBV9 to TRBJ1-2, with 7 bases identical to TRBD1. The CDR3 consists of 13 residues. Per the germline V gene, CDR1 is SGDLS and CDR2 is YYNGEE. The CDR3 bases are TGTGCCGGCAGCGCGGAGGGGGCGTTTGGCTACACCTTC. It yields the protein CAGSAEGAFGYTF. Full variable domain (rest looked up from reference TRBV9 and TRBJ1-2): DSGVTQTPKHLITATGQRVTLRCSPRSGDLSVYWYQQSLDQGLQFLIQYYNGEERAKGNILERFSAQQFPDLHSELNLSSLELGDSALYFCAGSAEGAFGYTFGSGTRLTVV.

This clonotype turned up a few times. The rearrangement joins TRBV20-1 to TRBJ1-2; unclear D gene. The V end was cut by 5 bases, the J end by 3 bases, with 13 bases between. Germline V gene sequence: CDR1 DFQATT, CDR2 SNEGSKA (reference sequence). This CDR3 has 13 residues. The DNA of the CDR3 is TGCAGTGCTCGCCCGGGCTTACACTATGGCTACACCTTC. Its protein is CSARPGLHYGYTF.

The chain recombines TRBV2 with TRBJ2-2; weak D call: TRBD1 (5 bases). CDR3 length: 15 amino acids. V was shortened by 3 bases and J by 1 base, with 9 bases between the two germline ends. Germline V gene lookup returns CDR1 SNHLY and CDR2 FYNNEI. The CDR3 DNA reads TGTGCCAGCAGTGAGTTCACAGGGAACACCGGGGAGCTGTTTTTT. It translates to CASSEFTGNTGELFF.

This sequence joins TRBV5-1 and TRBJ1-1; perhaps TRBD1 as D (5 bases). V dropped 0 bases and J dropped 11 bases, with 11 bases sitting between them. The CDR3 is 12 residues long. In germline, CDR1 is SGHRS, CDR2 YFSETQ. For the CDR3, the DNA is TGCGCCAGCAGCTTGGAGGGACCAGCGGCTTTCTTT. Translated: CASSLEGPAAFF.

This clonotype was seen at least ten times. J is TRBJ2-4 and V is TRBV20-1; no firm D call. The CDR3 is made up of 12 amino acids. Trimming cost V 5 bases and J 2 bases, with 7 bases left between them. CDR1 DFQATT and CDR2 SNEGSKA come from the germline V gene (reference sequence). The CDR3 bases are TGCAGTGCTCCCCTCCCCAAAAACATTCAGTACTTC. Protein: CSAPLPKNIQYF.